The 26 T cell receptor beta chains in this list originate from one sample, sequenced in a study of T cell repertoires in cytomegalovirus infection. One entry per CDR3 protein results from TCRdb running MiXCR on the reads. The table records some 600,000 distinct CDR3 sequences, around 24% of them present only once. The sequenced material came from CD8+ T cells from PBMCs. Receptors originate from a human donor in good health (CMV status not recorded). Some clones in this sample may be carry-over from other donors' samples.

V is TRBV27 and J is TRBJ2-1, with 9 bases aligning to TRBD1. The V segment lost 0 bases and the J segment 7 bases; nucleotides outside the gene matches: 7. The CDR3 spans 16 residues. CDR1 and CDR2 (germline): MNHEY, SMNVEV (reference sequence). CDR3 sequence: CASSLSGTGPGNEQFF. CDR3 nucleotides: TGTGCCAGCAGTTTATCGGGGACAGGGCCGGGAAATGAGCAGTTCTTC.

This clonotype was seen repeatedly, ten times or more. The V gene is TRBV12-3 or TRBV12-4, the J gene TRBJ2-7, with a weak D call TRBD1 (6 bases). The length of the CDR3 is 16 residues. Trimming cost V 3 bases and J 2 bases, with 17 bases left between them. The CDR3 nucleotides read TGTGCCAGCAGTTTTACCGTTCAGGGGATTCCCTACGAGCAGTACGTC. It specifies CASSFTVQGIPYEQYV.

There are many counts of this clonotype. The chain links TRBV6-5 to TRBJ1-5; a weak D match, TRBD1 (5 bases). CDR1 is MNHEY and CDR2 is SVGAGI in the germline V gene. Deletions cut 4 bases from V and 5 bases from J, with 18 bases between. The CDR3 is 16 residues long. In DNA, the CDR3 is TGTGCCAGCAGTTCACGACAGAAGGGGTTCCATCAGCCCCAGCATTTT. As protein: CASSSRQKGFHQPQHF.

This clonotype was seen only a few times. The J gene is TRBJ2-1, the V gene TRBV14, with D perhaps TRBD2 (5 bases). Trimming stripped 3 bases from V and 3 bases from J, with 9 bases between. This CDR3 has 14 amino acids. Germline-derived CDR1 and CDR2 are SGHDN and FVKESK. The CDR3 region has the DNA TGTGCCAGCAGCCACCCCGGGGTCTACAATGAGCAGTTCTTC. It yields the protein CASSHPGVYNEQFF.

The CDR3 region is CASSDLNRLAGATTDTQYF. Here the CDR3 DNA reads TGTGCCAGCAGTGACCTAAACAGACTAGCGGGGGCCACTACAGATACGCAGTATTTT. The genes are TRBV2 and TRBJ2-3; 12 nucleotides line up with TRBD2. The trim removed 3 bases at V and 3 bases at J, leaving 13 bases unmatched. The V gene's germline CDR1 is SNHLY and CDR2 FYNNEI. The CDR3 runs 19 residues.

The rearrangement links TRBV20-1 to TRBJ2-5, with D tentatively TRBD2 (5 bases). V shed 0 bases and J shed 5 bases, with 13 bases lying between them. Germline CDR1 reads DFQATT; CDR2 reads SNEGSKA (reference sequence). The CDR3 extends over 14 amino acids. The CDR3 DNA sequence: TGCAGTGCTAGAGATAAGCGGTCTGGTGAGACCCAGTACTTC. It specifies CSARDKRSGETQYF.

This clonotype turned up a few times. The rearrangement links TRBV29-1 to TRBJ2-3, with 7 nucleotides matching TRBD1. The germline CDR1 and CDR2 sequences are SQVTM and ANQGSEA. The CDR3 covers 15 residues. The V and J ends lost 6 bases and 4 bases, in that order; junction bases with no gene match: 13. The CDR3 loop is CSVMSGGVGPDTQYF. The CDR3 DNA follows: TGCAGCGTGATGTCAGGGGGTGTAGGACCAGATACGCAGTATTTT.

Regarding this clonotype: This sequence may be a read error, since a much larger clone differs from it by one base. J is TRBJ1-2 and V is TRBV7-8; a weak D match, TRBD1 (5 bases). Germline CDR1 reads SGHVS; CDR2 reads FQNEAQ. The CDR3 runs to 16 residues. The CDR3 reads CASSQGLNFPNYGYIF. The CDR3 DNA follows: TGTGCCAGCAGCCAGGGATTGAACTTCCCTAACTATGGCTACATCTTC.

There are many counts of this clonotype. Here the CDR3 DNA reads TGTGCCAGCACCACCGAGACCTACAATGAGCAGTTCTTC. It encodes CASTTETYNEQFF. The V call is TRBV7-2, the J call TRBJ2-1; D call uncertain. This CDR3 spans 13 amino acids. Trimming pared 7 bases from V and 2 bases from J, leaving 9 bases between. The V gene's germline CDR1 is SGHTA and CDR2 FQGNSA. The variable domain in full, with the rest retrieved from reference TRBV7-2 and TRBJ2-1, is GAGVSQSPSNKVTEKGKDVELRCDPISGHTALYWYRQSLGQGLEFLIYFQGNSAPDKSGLPSDRFSAERTGGSVSTLTIQRTQQEDSAVYLCASTTETYNEQFFGPGTRLTVL.

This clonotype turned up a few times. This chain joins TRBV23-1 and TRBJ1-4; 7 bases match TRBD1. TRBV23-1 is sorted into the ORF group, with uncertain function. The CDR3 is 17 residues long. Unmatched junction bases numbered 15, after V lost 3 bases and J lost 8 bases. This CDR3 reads CASSQIHRGRFPEKLFF. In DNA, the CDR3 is TGCGCCAGCAGTCAGATACACAGGGGCCGGTTCCCCGAAAAACTGTTTTTT.

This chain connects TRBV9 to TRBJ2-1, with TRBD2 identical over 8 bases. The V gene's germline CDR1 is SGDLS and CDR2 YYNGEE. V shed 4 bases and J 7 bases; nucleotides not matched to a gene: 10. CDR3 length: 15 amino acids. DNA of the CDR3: TGTGCCAGCAGCCCAGCGGGGGTCCCAACAAATGAGCAGTTCTTC. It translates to CASSPAGVPTNEQFF.

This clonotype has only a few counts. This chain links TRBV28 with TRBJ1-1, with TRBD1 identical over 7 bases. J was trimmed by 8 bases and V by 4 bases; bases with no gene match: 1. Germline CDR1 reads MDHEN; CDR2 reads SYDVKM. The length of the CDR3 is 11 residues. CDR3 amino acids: CASSSGQEAFF. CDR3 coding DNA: TGTGCCAGCAGTTCGGGACAGGAAGCTTTCTTT.

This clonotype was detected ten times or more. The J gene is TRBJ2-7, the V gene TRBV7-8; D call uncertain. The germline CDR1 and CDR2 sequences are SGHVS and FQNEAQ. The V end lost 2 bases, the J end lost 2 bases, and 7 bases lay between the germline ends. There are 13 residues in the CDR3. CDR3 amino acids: CASSLTGTYEQYV. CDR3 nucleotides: TGTGCCAGCAGCTTAACCGGAACCTACGAGCAGTACGTC.

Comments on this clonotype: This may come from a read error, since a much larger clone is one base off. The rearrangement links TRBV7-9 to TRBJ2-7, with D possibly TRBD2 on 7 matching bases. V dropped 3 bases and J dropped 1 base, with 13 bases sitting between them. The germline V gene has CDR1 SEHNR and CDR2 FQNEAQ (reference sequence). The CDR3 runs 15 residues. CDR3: CASSFSGGGSYEQYF. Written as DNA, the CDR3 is TGTGCCAGCAGCTTTTCGGGGGGCGGATCCTACGAGCAGTACTTC.

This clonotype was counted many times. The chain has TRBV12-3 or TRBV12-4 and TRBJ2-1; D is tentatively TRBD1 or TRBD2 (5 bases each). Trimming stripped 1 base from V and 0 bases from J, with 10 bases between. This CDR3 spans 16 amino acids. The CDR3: CASSLGGAASYNEQFF. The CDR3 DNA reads TGTGCCAGCAGTTTAGGAGGGGCCGCCTCCTACAATGAGCAGTTCTTC.

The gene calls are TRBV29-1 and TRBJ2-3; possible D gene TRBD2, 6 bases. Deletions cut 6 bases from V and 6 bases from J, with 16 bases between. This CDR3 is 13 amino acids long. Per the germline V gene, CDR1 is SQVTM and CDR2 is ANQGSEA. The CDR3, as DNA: TGCAGCGTCACAGGAGGGAACGGGGATACGCAGTATTTT. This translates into CSVTGGNGDTQYF.

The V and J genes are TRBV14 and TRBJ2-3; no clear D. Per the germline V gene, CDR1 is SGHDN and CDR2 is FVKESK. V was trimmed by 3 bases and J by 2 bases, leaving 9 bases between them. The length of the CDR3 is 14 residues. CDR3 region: CASSHLADTDTQYF. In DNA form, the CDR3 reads TGTGCCAGCAGCCATCTCGCGGACACAGATACGCAGTATTTT.

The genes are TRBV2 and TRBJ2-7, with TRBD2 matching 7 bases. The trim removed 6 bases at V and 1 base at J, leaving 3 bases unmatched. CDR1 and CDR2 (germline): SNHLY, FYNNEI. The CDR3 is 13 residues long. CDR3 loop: CASRSRESYEQYV. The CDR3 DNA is TGTGCCAGCAGGTCGCGGGAGTCCTACGAGCAGTACGTC.

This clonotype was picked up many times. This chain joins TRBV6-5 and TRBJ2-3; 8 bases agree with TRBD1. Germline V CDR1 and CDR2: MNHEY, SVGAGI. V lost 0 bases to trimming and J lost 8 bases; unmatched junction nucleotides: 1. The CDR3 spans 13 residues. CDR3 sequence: CASSYSQGATQYF. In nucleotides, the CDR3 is TGTGCCAGCAGTTACTCGCAGGGGGCTACGCAGTATTTT.

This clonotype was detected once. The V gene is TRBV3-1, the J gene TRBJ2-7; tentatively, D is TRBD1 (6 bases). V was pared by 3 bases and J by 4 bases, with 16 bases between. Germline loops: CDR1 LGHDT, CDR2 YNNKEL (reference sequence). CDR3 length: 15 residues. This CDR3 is CASSQKSQGSYEQYF. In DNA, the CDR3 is TGTGCCAGCAGCCAGAAGAGCCAGGGGTCATACGAGCAGTACTTC.

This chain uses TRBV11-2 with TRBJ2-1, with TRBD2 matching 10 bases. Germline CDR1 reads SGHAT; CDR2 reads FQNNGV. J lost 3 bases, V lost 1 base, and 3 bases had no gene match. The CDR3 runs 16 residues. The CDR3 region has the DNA TGTGCCAGCAGCTTAGCTAGGACTAGCGGCTACAATGAGCAGTTCTTC. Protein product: CASSLARTSGYNEQFF.

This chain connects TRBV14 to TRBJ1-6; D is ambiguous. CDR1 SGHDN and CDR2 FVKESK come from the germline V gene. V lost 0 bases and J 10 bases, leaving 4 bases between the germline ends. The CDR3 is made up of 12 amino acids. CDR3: CASSQDRSPLHF. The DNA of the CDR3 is TGTGCCAGCAGCCAAGATCGGTCACCCCTCCACTTT.

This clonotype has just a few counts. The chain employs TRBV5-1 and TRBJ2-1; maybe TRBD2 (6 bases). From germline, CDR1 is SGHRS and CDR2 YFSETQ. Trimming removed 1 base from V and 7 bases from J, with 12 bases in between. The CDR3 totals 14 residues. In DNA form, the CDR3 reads TGCGCCAGCAGCTTGTTCGGAGGGGAAAATGAGCAGTTCTTC. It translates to CASSLFGGENEQFF.

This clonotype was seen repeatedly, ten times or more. This CDR3 reads CASSLEGLGGNQPQHF. CDR3 in DNA: TGTGCCAGCAGCTTAGAAGGGCTCGGGGGGAATCAGCCCCAGCATTTT. This chain joins TRBV7-6 and TRBJ1-5; maybe TRBD1 (5 bases). Trimming shortened V by 1 base and J by 4 bases, and 14 bases separated the two germline ends. Per germline, CDR1 SGHVS and CDR2 FNYEAQ. The CDR3 covers 16 residues.

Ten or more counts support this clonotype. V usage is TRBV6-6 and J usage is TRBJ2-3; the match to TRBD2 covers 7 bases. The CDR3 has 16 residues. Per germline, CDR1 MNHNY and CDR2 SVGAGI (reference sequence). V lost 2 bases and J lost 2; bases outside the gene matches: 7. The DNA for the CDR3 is TGTGCCAGCAGTTACGGAGGAGCGGGATTCACAGATACGCAGTATTTT. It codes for CASSYGGAGFTDTQYF.

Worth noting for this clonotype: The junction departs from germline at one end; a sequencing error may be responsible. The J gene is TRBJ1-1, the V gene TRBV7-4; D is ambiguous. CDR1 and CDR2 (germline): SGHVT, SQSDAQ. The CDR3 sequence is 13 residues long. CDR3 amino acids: CVSSLAPNTEAFF. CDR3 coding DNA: TGTGTCAGCAGCTTGGCACCTAACACTGAAGCTTTCTTT.